This TCR beta chain derives from a study of blood T cells in healthy people across ages. Study context: There was about one barcoded beta molecule captured by template switching per two T cells. Findings and limits, study-wide: Total diversity from one million sequenced T cells was likely underestimated.

Donors were healthy Caucasian individuals from Russia aged about 6 to 100. Per sample, no less than 5 micrograms of total RNA were extracted. On this clonotype: Its specificity is not known.

The V end was cut by 6 bases, the J end by 2 bases, with 11 bases between. CDR1 is MNHEY and CDR2 is SVGAGI in the germline V gene. The CDR3 has 14 residues. Then a second PCR, running about 6 to 11 cycles, was carried out with a sample-barcoded 5' primer and a J-beta primer mix. TCRdb passed the 5' RACE reads through MiXCR, listing each CDR3 protein once. The sample holds 550,000 to 650,000 distinct CDR3 sequences, less than 35% seen once. The source of this sequence is a woman of 80 years or more in good health. This rearrangement joins TRBV6-5 to TRBJ1-5, with D perhaps TRBD1 (5 bases). Material for sequencing was blood. CDR3 sequence (DNA): TGTGCCAGCAGCAGGGAGAATGGCAATCAGCCCCAGCATTTT. Its protein is CASSRENGNQPQHF.